Sequencing of this TCR beta chain was carried out in a study of T cell repertoires in cytomegalovirus infection. Findings and limits, study-wide: CMV carriers having the relevant HLA were flagged by cumulative public TCR beta family frequency.

TCRdb called the reads again in MiXCR, with one record for every CDR3 protein. The data show approximately 260,000 distinct CDR3 sequences, with about 20% seen just once and under 25% held by the top ten. In the case of this clonotype: Its antigen is still unknown.

The CDR3 has 15 amino acids. V was clipped by 2 bases and J by 4 bases, with 11 bases between them. Germline V lookup: CDR1 MGHRA, CDR2 YSYEKL. J is TRBJ1-4 and V is TRBV4-1; D is unclear. Specimen: cultured PBMCs, collected from culture after CMV antigen stimulation. The clonotype was recovered from a human donor in good health (CMV status not recorded). Some clones in this sample may be carry-over from other donors' samples. CDR3 coding DNA: TGCGCCAGCAGCCAAAGGGAGAACCGTAATGAAAAACTGTTTTTT. Translated: CASSQRENRNEKLFF.